This T cell receptor (beta chain) originates from a study of cytomegalovirus exposure and HLA in healthy donors. Broader study findings: Sequences of the TCR beta chain were said to predict the HLA-A and HLA-B alleles of most subjects accurately.

Amplification used 60 Vbeta primers and 13 Jbeta primers. The table came from immunoSEQ multiplex PCR; TCRdb's copy has only in-frame clones and leaves some out. The sample shows about 120,000 clones, roughly 82% of them seen only once. In its sample, this clone was seen once. Its antigen is undetermined. This TCR derives from a woman in her 40s in good health and CMV-seropositive. The source material was PBMCs.

CDR3 bases: TGTGCCAGCAGCTGGGGGCCTCTAGCCGATTCACCCCTCCACTTT. Its translation is CASSWGPLADSPLHF. This chain joins TRBV7-8 and TRBJ1-6; possibly TRBD1 for D (6 bases). The germline V gene has CDR1 SGHVS and CDR2 FQNEAQ. V shed 4 bases and J shed 8 bases, with 15 bases lying between them. The CDR3 runs 15 residues.